This T cell receptor (beta chain) was sequenced in a study of human T cells and chemical hapten exposure. Overall study: DPC at 0.01% went onto the upper back in patch tests, read at 6 days. Whole-study results and caveats: High-frequency TCRs, those above 1 in 1000, stayed the same after DPC sensitization.

Of note for this clonotype: The antigen is undetermined.

Time point defined: patch test 1, 2 weeks after DPC sensitization. As for treatment: therapeutic diphenylcyclopropenone sensitization with weekly scalp DPC. This CDR3 has 13 residues. From germline, CDR1 is GTSNPN and CDR2 SVGIG (reference sequence). The V end lost 2 bases, the J end lost 3 bases, and 8 bases lay between the germline ends. TCRdb re-called the RACE reads through MiXCR, storing one row per CDR3 protein. The sample carries approximately 70,000 distinct CDR3 sequences, more than 8% recorded once. This chain uses TRBV30 with TRBJ2-1, with D unclear. Sample: whole blood, taken in connection with sensitization to the hapten diphenylcyclopropenone (DPC). The clonotype was recovered from a woman in her 40s with alopecia areata. Some clones in this sample may be carry-over from other donors' samples. The CDR3 sequence is CAWSWQYYNEQFF. CDR3 nucleotides: TGTGCCTGGAGTTGGCAGTACTACAATGAGCAGTTCTTC.